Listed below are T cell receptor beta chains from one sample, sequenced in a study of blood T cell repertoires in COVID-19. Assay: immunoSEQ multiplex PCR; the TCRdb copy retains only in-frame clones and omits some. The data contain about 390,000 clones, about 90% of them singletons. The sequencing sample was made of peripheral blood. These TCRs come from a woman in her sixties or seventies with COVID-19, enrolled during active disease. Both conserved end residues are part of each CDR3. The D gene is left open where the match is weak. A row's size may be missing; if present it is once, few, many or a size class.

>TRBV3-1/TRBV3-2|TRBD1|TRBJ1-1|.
CASSLRGSGTEAFF
TGTGCCAGCAGCCTCAGGGGGTCGGGCACTGAAGCTTTCTTT
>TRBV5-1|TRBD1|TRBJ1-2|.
CASSSGTVGLYGYTF
TGCGCCAGCAGCTCCGGGACAGTTGGACTTTATGGCTACACCTTC
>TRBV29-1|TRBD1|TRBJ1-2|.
CSVTGTDYGYTF
TGCAGCGTGACGGGGACAGACTATGGCTACACCTTC
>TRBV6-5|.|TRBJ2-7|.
CASSPGDGQYF
TGTGCCAGCAGTCCCGGAGATGGGCAGTACTTC
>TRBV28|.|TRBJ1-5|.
CASSWRSRAYLAQHF
TGTGCCAGCAGTTGGAGATCGCGGGCTTATTTGGCCCAGCATTTT
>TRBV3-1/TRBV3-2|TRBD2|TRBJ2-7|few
CASSRWTSGGNEQYF
TGTGCCAGCAGCCGTTGGACTAGCGGGGGGAACGAGCAGTACTTC
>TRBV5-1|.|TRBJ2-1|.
CASSFRGGRGTYNEQFF
TGCGCCAGCAGCTTCCGTGGGGGTCGGGGGACCTACAATGAGCAGTTCTTC
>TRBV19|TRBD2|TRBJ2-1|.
CASSFQRGGFNEQFF
TGTGCCAGTAGTTTTCAGCGGGGGGGCTTTAATGAGCAGTTCTTC
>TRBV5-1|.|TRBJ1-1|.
CASSSGQVGTEAFF
TGCGCCAGCAGCTCGGGACAAGTGGGAACTGAAGCTTTCTTT
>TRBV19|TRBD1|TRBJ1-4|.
CASSDRGATNEKLFF
TGTGCCAGTAGCGACAGGGGCGCAACTAATGAAAAACTGTTTTTT
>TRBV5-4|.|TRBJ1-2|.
CASTTANVNYGYTF
TGTGCCAGCACAACAGCAAACGTTAACTATGGCTACACCTTC
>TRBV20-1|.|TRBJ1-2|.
CSASQDSYGYTF
TGCAGTGCTAGTCAGGACAGCTATGGCTACACCTTC
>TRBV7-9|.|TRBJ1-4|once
CASSEGTTPHPANEKLFF
TGTGCCAGCAGCGAGGGGACTACCCCACATCCAGCTAATGAAAAACTGTTTTTT
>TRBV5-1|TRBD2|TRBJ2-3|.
CASSFTSGGAGDTQYF
TGCGCCAGCAGCTTCACTAGCGGGGGGGCCGGAGATACGCAGTATTTT
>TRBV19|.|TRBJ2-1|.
CASSLIRGLNEQFF
TGTGCCAGTAGTTTAATTAGGGGTCTCAATGAGCAGTTCTTC
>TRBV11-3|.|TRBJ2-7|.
CASSPGQGITYEQYF
TGTGCCAGCAGCCCGGGACAAGGGATAACCTACGAGCAGTACTTC